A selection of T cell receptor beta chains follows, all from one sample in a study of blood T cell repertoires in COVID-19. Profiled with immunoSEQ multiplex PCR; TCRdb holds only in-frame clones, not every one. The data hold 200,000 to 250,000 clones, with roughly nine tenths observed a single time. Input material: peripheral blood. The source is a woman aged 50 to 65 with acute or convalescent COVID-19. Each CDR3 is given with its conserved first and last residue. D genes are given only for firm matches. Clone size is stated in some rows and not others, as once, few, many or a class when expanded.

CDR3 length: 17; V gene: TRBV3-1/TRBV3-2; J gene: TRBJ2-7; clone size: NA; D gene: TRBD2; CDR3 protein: CASSQERWLAGGYEQYF; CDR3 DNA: TGTGCCAGCAGCCAAGAGCGGTGGCTAGCGGGAGGCTACGAGCAGTACTTC
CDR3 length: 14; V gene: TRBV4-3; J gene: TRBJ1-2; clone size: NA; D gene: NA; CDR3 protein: CASSQVRGDYGYTF; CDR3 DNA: TGCGCCAGCAGCCAAGTACGGGGGGACTATGGCTACACCTTC
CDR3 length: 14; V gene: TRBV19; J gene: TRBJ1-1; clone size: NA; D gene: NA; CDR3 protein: CASSMSNRGTEAFF; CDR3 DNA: TGTGCCAGTAGTATGAGTAACCGCGGGACTGAAGCTTTCTTT
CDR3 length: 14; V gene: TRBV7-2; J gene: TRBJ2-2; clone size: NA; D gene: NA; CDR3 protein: CASSLGLLAGELFF; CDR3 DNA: TGTGCCAGCAGCTTAGGACTTTTGGCCGGGGAGCTGTTTTTT
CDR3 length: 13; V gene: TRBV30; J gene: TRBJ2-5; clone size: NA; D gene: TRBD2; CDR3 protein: CAWAGGRQETQYF; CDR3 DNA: TGTGCCTGGGCGGGAGGGCGCCAAGAGACCCAGTACTTC
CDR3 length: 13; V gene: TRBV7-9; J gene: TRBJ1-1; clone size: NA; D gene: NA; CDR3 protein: CASSLSEETEAFF; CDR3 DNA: TGTGCCAGCAGTTTATCAGAGGAGACTGAAGCTTTCTTT
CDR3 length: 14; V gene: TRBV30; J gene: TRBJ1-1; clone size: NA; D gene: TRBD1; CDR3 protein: CAWMVRDRVPEAFF; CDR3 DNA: TGTGCCTGGATGGTCCGGGACAGGGTTCCTGAAGCTTTCTTT
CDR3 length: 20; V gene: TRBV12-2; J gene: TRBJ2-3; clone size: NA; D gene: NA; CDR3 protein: CASRFELNGLAGGGADTQYF; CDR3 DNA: TGTGCAAGTCGCTTCGAACTTAACGGACTAGCGGGCGGCGGGGCAGATACGCAGTATTTT
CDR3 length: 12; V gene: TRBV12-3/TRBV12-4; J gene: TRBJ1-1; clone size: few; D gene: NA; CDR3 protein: CASSFVQFEAFF; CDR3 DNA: TGTGCCAGCAGTTTCGTACAGTTTGAAGCTTTCTTT
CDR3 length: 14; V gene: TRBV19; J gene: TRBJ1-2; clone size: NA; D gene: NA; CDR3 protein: CASSIDSSMYGYTF; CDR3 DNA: TGTGCCAGTAGTATCGACAGCAGTATGTATGGCTACACCTTC
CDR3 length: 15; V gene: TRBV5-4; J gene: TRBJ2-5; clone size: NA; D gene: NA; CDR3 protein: CASSLAASEQETQYF; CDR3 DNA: TGTGCCAGCAGCTTGGCGGCTAGCGAGCAAGAGACCCAGTACTTC
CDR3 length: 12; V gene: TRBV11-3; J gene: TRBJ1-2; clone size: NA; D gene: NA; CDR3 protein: CASSSTVDGYTF; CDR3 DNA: TGTGCCAGCAGCTCGACAGTGGATGGCTACACCTTC
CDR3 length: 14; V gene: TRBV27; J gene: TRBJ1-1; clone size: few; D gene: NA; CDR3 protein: CASSLSRVNTEAFF; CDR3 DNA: TGTGCCAGCAGTTTGTCGAGGGTGAACACTGAAGCTTTCTTT
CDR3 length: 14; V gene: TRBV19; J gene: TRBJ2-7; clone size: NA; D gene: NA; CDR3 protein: CASSIAGKAYEQYF; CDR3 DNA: TGTGCCAGTAGTATAGCAGGGAAAGCCTACGAGCAGTACTTC
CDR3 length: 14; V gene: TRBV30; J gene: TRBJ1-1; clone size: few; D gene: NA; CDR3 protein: CAWTQLGWGAEAFF; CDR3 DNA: TGTGCCTGGACGCAATTGGGATGGGGGGCTGAAGCTTTCTTT